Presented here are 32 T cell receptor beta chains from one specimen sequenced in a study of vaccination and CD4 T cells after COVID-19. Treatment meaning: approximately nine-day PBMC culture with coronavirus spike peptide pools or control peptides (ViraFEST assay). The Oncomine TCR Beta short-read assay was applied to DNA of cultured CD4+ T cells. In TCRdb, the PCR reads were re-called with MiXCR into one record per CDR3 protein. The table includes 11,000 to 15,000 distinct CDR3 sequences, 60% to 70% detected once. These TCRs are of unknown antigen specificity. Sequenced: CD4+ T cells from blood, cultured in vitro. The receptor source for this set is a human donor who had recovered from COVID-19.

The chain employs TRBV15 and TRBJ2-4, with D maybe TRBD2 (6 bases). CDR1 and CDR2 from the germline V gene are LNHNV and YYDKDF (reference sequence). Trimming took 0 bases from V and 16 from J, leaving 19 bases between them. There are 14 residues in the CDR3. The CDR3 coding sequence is TGTGCCACCAGCAGAGATACGGGAGAACAGATAGCTTACTTC. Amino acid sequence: CATSRDTGEQIAYF.

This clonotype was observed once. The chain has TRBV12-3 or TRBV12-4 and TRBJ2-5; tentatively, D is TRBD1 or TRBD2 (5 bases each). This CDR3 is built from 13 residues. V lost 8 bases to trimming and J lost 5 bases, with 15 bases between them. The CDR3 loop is CASHPGPRETQYF. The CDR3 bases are TGTGCCAGCCACCCGGGACCCAGGGAGACCCAGTACTTC.

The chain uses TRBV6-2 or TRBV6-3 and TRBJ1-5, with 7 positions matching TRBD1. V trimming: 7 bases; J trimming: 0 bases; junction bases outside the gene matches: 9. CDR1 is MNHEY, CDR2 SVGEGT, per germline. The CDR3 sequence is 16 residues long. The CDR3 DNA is TGTGCCAGCAAACGGGACAGCGGAATTAGCAATCAGCCCCAGCATTTT. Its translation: CASKRDSGISNQPQHF.

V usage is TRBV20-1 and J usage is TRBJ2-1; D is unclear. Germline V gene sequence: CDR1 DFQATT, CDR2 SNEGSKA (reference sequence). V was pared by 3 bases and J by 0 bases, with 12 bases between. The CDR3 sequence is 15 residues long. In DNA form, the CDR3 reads TGCAGTGCTAGCGCGATTAAGAGCTCCTACAATGAGCAGTTCTTC. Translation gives CSASAIKSSYNEQFF.

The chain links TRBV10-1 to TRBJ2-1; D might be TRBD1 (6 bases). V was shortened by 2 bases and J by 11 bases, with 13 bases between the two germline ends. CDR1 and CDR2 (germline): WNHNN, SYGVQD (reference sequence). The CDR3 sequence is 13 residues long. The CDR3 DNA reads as TGCGCCAGCAGTGAGGGTCAAGGGGGACAGCAGTTCTTC. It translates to CASSEGQGGQQFF.

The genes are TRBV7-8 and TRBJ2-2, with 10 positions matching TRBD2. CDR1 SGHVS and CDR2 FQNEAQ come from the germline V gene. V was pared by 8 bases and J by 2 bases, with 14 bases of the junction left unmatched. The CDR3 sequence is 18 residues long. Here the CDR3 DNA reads TGTGCCAGCGGACGGAGCGGGAGGGCGAAGGAAAACACCGGGGAGCTGTTTTTT. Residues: CASGRSGRAKENTGELFF. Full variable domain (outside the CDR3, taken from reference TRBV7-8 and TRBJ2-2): GAGVSQSPRYKVAKRGQDVALRCDPISGHVSLFWYQQALGQGPEFLTYFQNEAQLDKSGLPSDRFFAERPEGSVSTLKIQRTQQEDSAVYLCASGRSGRAKENTGELFFGEGSRLTVL.

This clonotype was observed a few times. This CDR3 is CASGHWGDHEKLFF. The CDR3 nucleotides read TGTGCCAGCGGCCATTGGGGGGACCATGAAAAACTGTTTTTT. The gene calls are TRBV27 and TRBJ1-4, with a tentative D call TRBD1 (5 bases). V was trimmed by 8 bases and J by 6 bases, leaving 16 bases between them. The CDR3 length is 14 residues. From germline, CDR1 is MNHEY and CDR2 SMNVEV (reference sequence).

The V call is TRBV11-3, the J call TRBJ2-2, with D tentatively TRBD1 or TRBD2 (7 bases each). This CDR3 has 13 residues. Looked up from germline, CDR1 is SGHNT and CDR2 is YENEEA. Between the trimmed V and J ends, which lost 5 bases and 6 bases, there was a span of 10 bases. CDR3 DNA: TGTGCCAGCAGCCCAGGGGGGGCCGGGGAGCTGTTTTTT. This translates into CASSPGGAGELFF. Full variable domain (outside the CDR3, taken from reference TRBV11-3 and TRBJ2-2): EAGVVQSPRYKIIEKKQPVAFWCNPISGHNTLYWYLQNLGQGPELLIRYENEEAVDDSQLPKDRFSAERLKGVDSTLKIQPAELGDSAVYLCASSPGGAGELFFGEGSRLTVL.

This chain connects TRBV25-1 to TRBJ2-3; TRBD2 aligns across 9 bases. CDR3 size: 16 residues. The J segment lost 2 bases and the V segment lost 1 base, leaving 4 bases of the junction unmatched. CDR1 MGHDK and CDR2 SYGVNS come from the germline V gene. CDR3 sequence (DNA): TGTGCCAGCAGTGAATGGGCTAGCGGGAACACAGATACGCAGTATTTT. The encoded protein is CASSEWASGNTDTQYF. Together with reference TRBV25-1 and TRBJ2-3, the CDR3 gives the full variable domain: EADIYQTPRYLVIGTGKKITLECSQTMGHDKMYWYQQDPGMELHLIHYSYGVNSTEKGDLSSESTVSRIRTEHFPLTLESARPSHTSQYLCASSEWASGNTDTQYFGPGTRLTVL.

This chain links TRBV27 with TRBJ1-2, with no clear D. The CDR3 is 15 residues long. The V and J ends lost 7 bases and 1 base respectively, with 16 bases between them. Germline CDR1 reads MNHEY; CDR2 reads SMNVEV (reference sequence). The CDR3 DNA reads TGTGCCAGCACTCCCATTAGTGACCTTAACTATGGCTACACCTTC. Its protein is CASTPISDLNYGYTF.

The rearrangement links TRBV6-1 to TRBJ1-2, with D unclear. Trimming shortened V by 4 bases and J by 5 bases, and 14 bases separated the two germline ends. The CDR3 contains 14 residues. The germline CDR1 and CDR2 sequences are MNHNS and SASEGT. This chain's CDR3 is CASSGTGSFYGYTF. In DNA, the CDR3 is TGTGCCAGCAGTGGGACCGGGAGCTTTTATGGCTACACCTTC.

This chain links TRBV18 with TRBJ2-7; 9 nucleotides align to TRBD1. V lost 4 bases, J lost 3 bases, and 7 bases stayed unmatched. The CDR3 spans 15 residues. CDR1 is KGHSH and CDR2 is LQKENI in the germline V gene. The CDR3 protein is CASSLRRDRVYEQYF. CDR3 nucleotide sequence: TGTGCCAGCTCACTTCGCCGGGACAGGGTCTACGAGCAGTACTTC.

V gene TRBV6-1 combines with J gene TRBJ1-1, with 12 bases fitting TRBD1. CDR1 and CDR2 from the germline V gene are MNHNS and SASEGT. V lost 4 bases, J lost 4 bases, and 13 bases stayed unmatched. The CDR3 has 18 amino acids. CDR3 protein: CASSAYVFRDRGRTEAFF. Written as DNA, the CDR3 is TGTGCCAGCAGTGCCTATGTATTCCGGGACAGGGGGCGCACTGAAGCTTTCTTT.

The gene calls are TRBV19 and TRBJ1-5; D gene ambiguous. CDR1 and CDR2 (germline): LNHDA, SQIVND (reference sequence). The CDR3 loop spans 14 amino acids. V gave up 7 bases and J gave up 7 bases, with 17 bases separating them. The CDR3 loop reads CASKEIDSEQPQHF. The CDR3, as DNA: TGTGCCAGTAAAGAAATAGACTCTGAGCAGCCCCAGCATTTT.

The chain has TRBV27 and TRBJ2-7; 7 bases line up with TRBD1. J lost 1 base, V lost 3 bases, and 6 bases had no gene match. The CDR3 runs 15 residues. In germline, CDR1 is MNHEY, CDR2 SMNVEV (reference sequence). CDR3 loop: CASSFDRDRSYEQYF. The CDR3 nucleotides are TGTGCCAGCAGTTTTGACAGGGATAGGTCCTACGAGCAGTACTTC.

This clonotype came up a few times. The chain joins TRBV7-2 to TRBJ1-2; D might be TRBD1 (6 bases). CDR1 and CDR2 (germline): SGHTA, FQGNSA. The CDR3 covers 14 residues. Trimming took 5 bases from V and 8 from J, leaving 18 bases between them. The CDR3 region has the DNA TGTGCCAGCAGCACAGCACCGGGGGCGGAAGGCTACACCTTC. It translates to CASSTAPGAEGYTF. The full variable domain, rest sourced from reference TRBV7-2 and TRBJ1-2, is GAGVSQSPSNKVTEKGKDVELRCDPISGHTALYWYRQSLGQGLEFLIYFQGNSAPDKSGLPSDRFSAERTGGSVSTLTIQRTQQEDSAVYLCASSTAPGAEGYTFGSGTRLTVV.

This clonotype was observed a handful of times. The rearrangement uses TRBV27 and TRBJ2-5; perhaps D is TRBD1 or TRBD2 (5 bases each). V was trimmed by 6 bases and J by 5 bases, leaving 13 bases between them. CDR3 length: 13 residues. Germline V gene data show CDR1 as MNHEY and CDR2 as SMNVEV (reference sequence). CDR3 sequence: CASSRSWGETQYF. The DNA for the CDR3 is TGTGCCAGCAGCCGCTCCTGGGGGGAGACCCAGTACTTC.

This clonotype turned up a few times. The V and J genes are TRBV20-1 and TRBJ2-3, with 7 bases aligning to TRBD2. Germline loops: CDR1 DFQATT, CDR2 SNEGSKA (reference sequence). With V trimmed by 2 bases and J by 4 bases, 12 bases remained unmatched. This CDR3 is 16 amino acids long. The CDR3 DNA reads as TGCAGTGCTAGACCGTGGGAGGGTTCGGGGGCAGATACGCAGTATTTT. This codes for CSARPWEGSGADTQYF.

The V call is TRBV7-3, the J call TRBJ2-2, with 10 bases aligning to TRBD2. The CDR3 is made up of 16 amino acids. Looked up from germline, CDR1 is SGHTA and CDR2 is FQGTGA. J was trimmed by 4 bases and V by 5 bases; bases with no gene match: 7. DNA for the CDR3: TGTGCCAGCAGCCTACTAGCGGGACAAGGCACCGGGGAGCTGTTTTTT. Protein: CASSLLAGQGTGELFF.

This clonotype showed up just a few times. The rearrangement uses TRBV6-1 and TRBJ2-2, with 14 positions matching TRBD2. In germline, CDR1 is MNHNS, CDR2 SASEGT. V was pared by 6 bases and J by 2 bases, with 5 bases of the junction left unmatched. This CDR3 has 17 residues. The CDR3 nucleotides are TGTGCCAGCAGCTGGGGACTAGCGGGAGAAAACACCGGGGAGCTGTTTTTT. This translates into CASSWGLAGENTGELFF.

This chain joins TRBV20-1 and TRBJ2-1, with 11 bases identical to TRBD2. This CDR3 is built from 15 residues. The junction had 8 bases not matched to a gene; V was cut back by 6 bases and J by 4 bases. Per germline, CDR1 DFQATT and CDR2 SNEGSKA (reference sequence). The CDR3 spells CSARLAGLPYNEQFF. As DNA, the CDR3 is TGCAGTGCGAGACTAGCGGGACTTCCTTACAATGAGCAGTTCTTC.

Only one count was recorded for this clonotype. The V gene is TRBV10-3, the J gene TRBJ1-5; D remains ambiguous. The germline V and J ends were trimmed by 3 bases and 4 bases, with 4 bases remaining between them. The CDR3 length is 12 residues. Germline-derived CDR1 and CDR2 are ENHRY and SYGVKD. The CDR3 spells CAISDPNQPQHF. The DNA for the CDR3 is TGTGCCATCAGTGATCCTAATCAGCCCCAGCATTTT.

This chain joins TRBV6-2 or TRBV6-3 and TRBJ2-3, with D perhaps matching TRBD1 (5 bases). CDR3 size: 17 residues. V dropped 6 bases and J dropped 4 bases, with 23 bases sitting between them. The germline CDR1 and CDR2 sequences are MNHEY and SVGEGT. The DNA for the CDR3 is TGTGCCAGCAGCCCTGGAGCTACAGGATTTAGAGCAGATACGCAGTATTTT. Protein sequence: CASSPGATGFRADTQYF.

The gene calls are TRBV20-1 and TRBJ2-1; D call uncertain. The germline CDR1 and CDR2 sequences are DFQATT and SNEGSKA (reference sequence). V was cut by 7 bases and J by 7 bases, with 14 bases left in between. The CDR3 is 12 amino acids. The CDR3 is CSGPDDRNEQFF. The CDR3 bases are TGCAGTGGCCCGGACGATCGAAATGAGCAGTTCTTC.

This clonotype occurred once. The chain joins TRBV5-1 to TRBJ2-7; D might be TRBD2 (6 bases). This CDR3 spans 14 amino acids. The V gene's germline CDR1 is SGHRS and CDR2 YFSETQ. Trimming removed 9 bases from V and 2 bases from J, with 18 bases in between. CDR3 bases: TGCGCCACGCGCACGGGAGTTATGACCTACGAGCAGTACTTC. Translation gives CATRTGVMTYEQYF.

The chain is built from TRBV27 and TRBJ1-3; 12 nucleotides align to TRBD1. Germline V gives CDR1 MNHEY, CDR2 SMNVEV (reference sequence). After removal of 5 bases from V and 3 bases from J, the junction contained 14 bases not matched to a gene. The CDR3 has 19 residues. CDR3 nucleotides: TGTGCCAGCAGTACCCGAGCCGGGACAGGGGGCATGTATGGAAACACCATATATTTT. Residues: CASSTRAGTGGMYGNTIYF.

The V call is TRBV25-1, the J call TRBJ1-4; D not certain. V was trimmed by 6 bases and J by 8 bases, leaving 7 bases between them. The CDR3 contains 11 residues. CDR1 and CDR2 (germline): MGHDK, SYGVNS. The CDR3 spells CASRTEEKLFF. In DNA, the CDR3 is TGTGCCAGCAGAACAGAAGAAAAACTGTTTTTT. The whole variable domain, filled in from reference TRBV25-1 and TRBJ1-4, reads EADIYQTPRYLVIGTGKKITLECSQTMGHDKMYWYQQDPGMELHLIHYSYGVNSTEKGDLSSESTVSRIRTEHFPLTLESARPSHTSQYLCASRTEEKLFFGSGTQLSVL.

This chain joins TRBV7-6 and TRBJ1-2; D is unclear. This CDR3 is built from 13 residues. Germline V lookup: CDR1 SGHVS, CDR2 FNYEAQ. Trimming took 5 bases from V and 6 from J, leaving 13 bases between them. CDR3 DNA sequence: TGTGCCAGCAGCCTTGTGTCCGGGCATGGCTACACCTTC. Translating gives CASSLVSGHGYTF.

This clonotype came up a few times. CDR3 sequence: CASSPLEGYGYTF. CDR3 bases: TGTGCCAGCAGCCCCCTGGAGGGATATGGCTACACCTTC. The chain combines TRBV7-9 with TRBJ1-2; unclear D gene. The CDR3 sequence is 13 residues long. Per germline, CDR1 SEHNR and CDR2 FQNEAQ (reference sequence). V gave up 5 bases and J gave up 5 bases, with 12 bases separating them.

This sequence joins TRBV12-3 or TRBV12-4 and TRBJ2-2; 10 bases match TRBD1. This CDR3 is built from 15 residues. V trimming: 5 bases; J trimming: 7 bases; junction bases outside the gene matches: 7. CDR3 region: CASSVRDRGVGELFF. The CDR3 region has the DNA TGTGCCAGCAGTGTCAGGGACAGGGGAGTCGGGGAGCTGTTTTTT.

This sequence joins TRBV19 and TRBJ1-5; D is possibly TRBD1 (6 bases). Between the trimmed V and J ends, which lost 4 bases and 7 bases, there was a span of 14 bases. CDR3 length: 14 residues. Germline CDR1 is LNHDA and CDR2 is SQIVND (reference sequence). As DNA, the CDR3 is TGTGCCAGTAGTACGGTCAGGGGAGGACAGCCCCAGCATTTT. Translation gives CASSTVRGGQPQHF.

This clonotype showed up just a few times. In nucleotides, the CDR3 is TGCGCCAGCAGCTTAAGCGGGTCGGACTCCTACGAGCAGTACTTC. Encoded protein: CASSLSGSDSYEQYF. This sequence joins TRBV5-1 and TRBJ2-7, with D perhaps matching TRBD2 (6 bases). V was clipped by 2 bases and J by 0 bases, with 12 bases between them. The CDR3 has 15 amino acids. The germline V gene has CDR1 SGHRS and CDR2 YFSETQ.